This entry features one TCR beta chain sequence. Its specificity is unknown. There are 13 residues in the CDR3. Trimming took 6 bases from V and 8 from J, leaving 16 bases between them. Per the germline V gene, CDR1 is DFQATT and CDR2 is SNEGSKA (reference sequence). The data are from a study of CD8 T cells in ankylosing spondylitis. Study-wide findings and caveats: Characteristic, it appeared, of ankylosing spondylitis blood was a TCR beta motif of about eight highly homologous variants. Disease-linked clones were CD8+ and relatively rare in peripheral blood.

Each CDR3 protein is one row after TCRdb ran MiXCR on the 5' RACE reads. The table records about 540,000 distinct CDR3 sequences, roughly 12% of them present only once. The receptor's source is a male donor with ankylosing spondylitis. Sequenced sample: blood, either unsorted or a sorted T cell fraction (not recorded which). J is TRBJ1-4 and V is TRBV20-1; D remains ambiguous. CDR3 DNA: TGCAGTGCCGTGGGAAAACCTGAGGAAAAACTGTTTTTT. This translates into CSAVGKPEEKLFF.